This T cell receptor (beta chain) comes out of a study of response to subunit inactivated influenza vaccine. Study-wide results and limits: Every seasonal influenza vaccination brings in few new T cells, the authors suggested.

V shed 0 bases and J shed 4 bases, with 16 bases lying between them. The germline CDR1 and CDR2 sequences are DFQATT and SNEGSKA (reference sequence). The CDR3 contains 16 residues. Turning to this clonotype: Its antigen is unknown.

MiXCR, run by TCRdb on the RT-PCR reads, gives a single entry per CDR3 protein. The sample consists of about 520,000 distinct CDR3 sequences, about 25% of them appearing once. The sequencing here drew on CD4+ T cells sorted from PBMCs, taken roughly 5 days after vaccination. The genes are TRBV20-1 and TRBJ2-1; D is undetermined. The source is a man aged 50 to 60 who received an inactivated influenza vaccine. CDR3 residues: CSARDRRSSSYNEQFF. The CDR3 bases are TGCAGTGCTAGAGATAGACGGAGTTCGAGTTACAATGAGCAGTTCTTC.